These T cell receptor beta chains were read from a single sample in a study of type 1 regulatory T cells. For these TCRs, the target antigens are not known. MiXCR, run by TCRdb on the reads, gives a single entry per CDR3 protein. The sample includes about 42,000 distinct CDR3 sequences, over 9% of them seen just once. The sequenced material came from cultured non-Tr1 T cells, either the whole culture or a sorted T cell fraction (not recorded which). The receptors originated from a human donor in good health. Each CDR3 is given with its conserved first and last residue. A D gene is named only where the DNA matches it firmly. Size tells how often a clone was seen (once, few, many) or the class of an expanded clone, and some rows leave it out.

size | D | J | V | DNA | CDR3
few | - | TRBJ2-5 | TRBV15 | TGTGCCACCAGCAGAGGGGAATGGAGTCGGAGGACCCAGTACTTC | CATSRGEWSRRTQYF
many | - | TRBJ2-3 | TRBV2 | TGTGCCAGCAGCGAGGGCGGGGGCAGGTCAGATACGCAGTATTTT | CASSEGGGRSDTQYF
many | TRBD1 | TRBJ1-1 | TRBV5-1 | TGCGCCAGCAGCCTCAGGGGGGGCACTGAAGCTTTCTTT | CASSLRGGTEAFF
many | - | TRBJ2-1 | TRBV7-3 | TGTGCCAGCAGCTATAGCGTTTACAATGAGCAGTTCTTC | CASSYSVYNEQFF
few | - | TRBJ1-6 | TRBV7-9 | TGTGCCAGCAGCTTACTATCGGGACCTAATTCACCCCTCCACTTT | CASSLLSGPNSPLHF
many | TRBD2 | TRBJ2-4 | TRBV28 | TGTGCCAGCAGACCGGGAGGGAGTGCCAAAAACATTCAGTACTTC | CASRPGGSAKNIQYF
many | - | TRBJ2-3 | TRBV20-1 | TGCAGTGCTAGAGAACTAGCCGGGGGAGATACGCAGTATTTT | CSARELAGGDTQYF
medium-sized | TRBD1 | TRBJ2-1 | TRBV4-3 | TGCGCCAGCAGCCAAGAAAGCGGACAGGGGAATGAGCAGTTCTTC | CASSQESGQGNEQFF
- | - | TRBJ2-3 | TRBV7-2 | TGTGCCAGCAGCTTTCCTGGGGGACAAAACACAGATACGCAGTATTTT | CASSFPGGQNTDTQYF
few | - | TRBJ2-3 | TRBV7-2 | TGTGCCAGCAGCTTAAAATACACAGATACGCAGTATTTT | CASSLKYTDTQYF
few | - | TRBJ1-5 | TRBV5-1 | TGCGTCAGCAGCTTGTCAGGAGGGTCCAATCAGCCCCAGCATTTT | CVSSLSGGSNQPQHF
few | TRBD1 | TRBJ2-7 | TRBV19 | TGTGCCAGTACCCGGGACAGGGGCACTACCTACGAGCAGTACTTC | CASTRDRGTTYEQYF
few | TRBD1 | TRBJ1-2 | TRBV29-1 | TGCAGCGTTCTAACCGGGACAGGGTATGGCTACACCTTC | CSVLTGTGYGYTF
many | - | TRBJ2-3 | TRBV12-3/TRBV12-4 | TGTGCCAGCAGTCCTTCTAGGGAGGATACGCAGTATTTT | CASSPSREDTQYF
many | TRBD2 | TRBJ2-7 | TRBV10-3 | TGTGCCATCAGTGAGTCTACTAGCGGAGCTTACGAGCAGTACTTC | CAISESTSGAYEQYF
many | TRBD2 | TRBJ2-7 | TRBV18 | TGTGCCAGCTCACCATTCCCAGCGGGAGAGGGAGAGCAGTACTTC | CASSPFPAGEGEQYF
- | - | TRBJ2-2 | TRBV2 | TGTGCCAGCACCTGGGCTACGAACACCGGGGAGCTGTTTTTT | CASTWATNTGELFF
medium-sized | TRBD1 | TRBJ1-5 | TRBV20-1 | TGCAGTGCTAGAGGCCCGGCGGGACAGGCAAAGGAGCCCCAGCATTTT | CSARGPAGQAKEPQHF
- | - | TRBJ1-6 | TRBV7-2 | TGTGCCAGCAGCTTGGTCAGGGAGGGTAATTCACCCCTCCACTTT | CASSLVREGNSPLHF
many | - | TRBJ2-5 | TRBV6-6 | TGTGCCAGCAGTGCCGGGAACCCGCAAGAGACCCAGTACTTC | CASSAGNPQETQYF
many | - | TRBJ1-3 | TRBV3-1 | TGTGCCAGCAGCCCGACAGTCTCTGGAAACACCATATATTTT | CASSPTVSGNTIYF
- | - | TRBJ2-1 | TRBV7-2 | TGTGCCAGCAGCTTAGTCGGACGTGGTGAGCAGTTCTTC | CASSLVGRGEQFF
many | TRBD2 | TRBJ2-1 | TRBV12-3/TRBV12-4 | TGTGCCAGCATTCTGGGGACTAGCGGGAGAGGTGAGCAGTTCTTC | CASILGTSGRGEQFF
few | - | TRBJ1-1 | TRBV18 | TGTGCCAGCTCAGAACAAGGAGACACTGAAGCTTTCTTT | CASSEQGDTEAFF
few | - | TRBJ1-2 | TRBV7-2 | TGTGCCAGCAGCTTAGCCAGTAACTATGGCTACACCTTC | CASSLASNYGYTF
few | - | TRBJ2-3 | TRBV12-3/TRBV12-4 | TGTGCCAGCAGTTTAGGGGGACCCGCAGGCACAGATACGCAGTATTTT | CASSLGGPAGTDTQYF
- | - | TRBJ2-7 | TRBV6-5 | TGTGCCAGCACACAGGGATACGAGCAGTACTTC | CASTQGYEQYF
many | TRBD2 | TRBJ2-3 | TRBV10-3 | TGTGCCATCAGAGCGGGAGATGCAGATACGCAGTATTTT | CAIRAGDADTQYF
few | - | TRBJ1-3 | TRBV4-2 | TGTGCCAGCAGCCAAGATCCGAACTCTGGAAACACCATATATTTT | CASSQDPNSGNTIYF
few | - | TRBJ2-5 | TRBV2 | TGTGCCAGCAGTGTTTCTCCTGCCCGCGAGACCCAGTACTTC | CASSVSPARETQYF
many | TRBD2 | TRBJ2-3 | TRBV10-3 | TGTGCCATCAGCCGGGAGGGCGGGACAGATACGCAGTATTTT | CAISREGGTDTQYF
few | TRBD2 | TRBJ2-5 | TRBV20-1 | TGCAGTGCTAGCCGAGAAATCGGGAGGGCCTCGGAGACCCAGTACTTC | CSASREIGRASETQYF
- | TRBD2 | TRBJ2-6 | TRBV6-5 | TGTGCCAGCAGTTACTCGCGCTGGGCGACTAGCGCTCCCTCTGGGGCCAACGTCCTGACTTTC | CASSYSRWATSAPSGANVLTF
many | - | TRBJ1-5 | TRBV30 | TGTGCCTGGAGTGTACGAGAGAGGAGCAATCAGCCCCAGCATTTT | CAWSVRERSNQPQHF
many | - | TRBJ1-2 | TRBV4-2 | TGTGCCAGCAGCCCAGAGGCTCAAGCTAACTATGGCTACACCTTC | CASSPEAQANYGYTF
many | - | TRBJ2-1 | TRBV12-3/TRBV12-4 | TGTGCCACCAGTGGTGGACACCCTGGGAATGAGCAGTTCTTC | CATSGGHPGNEQFF
many | - | TRBJ1-1 | TRBV30 | TGTGCCTGGAGGGGCGGGGGTGCCACTGAAGCTTTCTTT | CAWRGGGATEAFF
few | - | TRBJ2-7 | TRBV30 | TGTGCCTGGAGTGTCCCTCCCCGGGCCTACGAGCAGTACTTC | CAWSVPPRAYEQYF
medium-sized | TRBD2 | TRBJ2-3 | TRBV7-2 | TGTGCCAGCAGACGGGGACTAGAGGACGATACGCAGTATTTT | CASRRGLEDDTQYF
medium-sized | - | TRBJ1-5 | TRBV15 | TGTGCCACCAGCAGAGACCCTGATAGCAATCAGCCCCAGCATTTT | CATSRDPDSNQPQHF
- | - | TRBJ1-2 | TRBV12-3/TRBV12-4 | TGTGCCAGCAGTTTAGCAGTGGAAAGGAATGGCTACACCTTC | CASSLAVERNGYTF
- | - | TRBJ2-3 | TRBV20-1 | TGCAGTGCTAGAGAGGCAGGGGGCACAGATACGCAGTATTTT | CSAREAGGTDTQYF
- | - | TRBJ2-4 | TRBV9 | TGTGCCAGCAGGGTTGTGGGGGAACTAGCCAAAAACATTCAGTACTTC | CASRVVGELAKNIQYF
many | - | TRBJ2-3 | TRBV20-1 | TGCAGTGCTGGCGGACGTAGCACAGATACGCAGTATTTT | CSAGGRSTDTQYF